The clone carrying this T cell receptor beta chain was observed once. Its specificity is not known. The length of the CDR3 is 14 residues. Trimming pared 9 bases from V and 1 base from J, leaving 10 bases between. The germline V gene has CDR1 LGHDT and CDR2 YNNKEL (reference sequence). The repertoire was sequenced with immunoSEQ multiplex PCR; TCRdb's copy has only in-frame clones and lacks some. The table records 150,000 to 200,000 clones, about 91% of them present only once. This entry comes from a study of T cell responses to AZD1222 COVID-19 vaccine. General study findings and limits: Spike-specific TCR breadth and depth both grew after two AZD1222 doses. Variant regions that are unmutated are reportedly the target of nearly half of spike-specific TCRs. Most donors were white British, females outnumbered males, and clonal diversity was possibly underestimated.

The TCR was taken from an adult who received the AZD1222 COVID-19 vaccine. V usage is TRBV3-1 (or the pseudogene TRBV3-2) and J usage is TRBJ2-6; possibly TRBD1 for D (6 bases). Sample: peripheral blood, taken 28 days after the second AZD1222 dose. As DNA, the CDR3 is TGTGCCAGAAGCACAGGGTCTGGGGCCAACGTCCTGACTTTC. Amino acid sequence: CARSTGSGANVLTF.